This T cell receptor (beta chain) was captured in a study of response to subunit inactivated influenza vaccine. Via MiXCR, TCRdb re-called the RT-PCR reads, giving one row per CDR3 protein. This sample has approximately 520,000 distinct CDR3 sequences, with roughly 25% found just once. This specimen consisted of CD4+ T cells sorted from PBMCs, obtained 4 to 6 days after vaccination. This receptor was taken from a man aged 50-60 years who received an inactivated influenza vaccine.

This CDR3 reads CASSKTGFGTQYF. Written as DNA, the CDR3 is TGTGCCAGCAGCAAAACAGGGTTTGGGACGCAGTATTTT. The chain uses TRBV6-1 and TRBJ2-3; tentatively, D is TRBD1 (6 bases). The CDR3 loop spans 13 amino acids. V gave up 6 bases and J gave up 9 bases, with 16 bases separating them. From germline, CDR1 is MNHNS and CDR2 SASEGT.